Shown below are 11 T cell receptor beta chains from a single sample sequenced in a study of Graves' ophthalmopathy and Graves' hyperthyroidism. RNA transcripts yielded amplified TCR beta CDR3 regions. First-round RT-PCR relied on HTBI primers, and a second-round multiplex PCR came next. TCRdb analysed the multiplex PCR reads with MiXCR anew, one entry per CDR3 protein. The sample consists of almost 750,000 distinct CDR3 sequences, roughly two fifths of them appearing once. The specimen was peripheral blood. The receptors shown here come from an adult man with Graves' ophthalmopathy.

Remarks on this clonotype: One junction end disagrees with the germline gene, perhaps due to a read error. This chain joins TRBV24-1 and TRBJ1-5, with 7 bases aligning to TRBD1. The CDR3 consists of 14 residues. The germline V gene encodes CDR1 KGHDR and CDR2 SFDVKD. CDR3 nucleotide sequence: TGTGCCAGCAGTCCGGACAGGACTAATCAGCCCCAGCATTTT. Its protein is CASSPDRTNQPQHF.

This clonotype was seen at least ten times. The genes are TRBV7-9 and TRBJ1-1, with 9 bases that match TRBD1. Germline V gene lookup returns CDR1 SEHNR and CDR2 FQNEAQ (reference sequence). This CDR3 is built from 16 residues. V lost 4 bases to trimming and J lost 1 base; unmatched junction nucleotides: 7. CDR3 region: CASSSPGQGANTEAFF. DNA for the CDR3: TGTGCCAGCAGCTCACCGGGACAGGGAGCGAACACTGAAGCTTTCTTT.

To note about this clonotype: This may stem from a read error, because a much larger clone lies one nucleotide away. Likely a read error: the CDR3 ends without its conserved phenylalanine or tryptophan. The chain carries TRBV7-9 and TRBJ1-1, with D perhaps matching TRBD1 (6 bases). The CDR3 totals 13 residues. V was clipped by 1 base and J by 7 bases, with 10 bases between them. Germline loops: CDR1 SEHNR, CDR2 FQNEAQ (reference sequence). The CDR3 nucleotides read TGTGCCAGCAGCTTAGAGGGGGGGGATGAAGCTTTCCTT. It translates to CASSLEGGDEAFL.

This clonotype was seen repeatedly, ten times or more. The chain uses TRBV29-1 and TRBJ1-4; the D is unclear. The CDR3 sequence is 13 residues long. Trimming cost V 7 bases and J 0 bases, with 9 bases left between them. Germline assignment: CDR1 SQVTM and CDR2 ANQGSEA. CDR3 region: CSALVTTNEKLFF. The CDR3 DNA follows: TGCAGCGCCCTCGTGACAACTAATGAAAAACTGTTTTTT.

Of note for this clonotype: A much more abundant neighbour one base away suggests this may be a read error. The chain couples TRBV2 to TRBJ1-5; D not resolved. V lost 5 bases to trimming and J lost 6 bases, with 17 bases between them. This CDR3 has 15 amino acids. From germline, CDR1 is SNHLY and CDR2 FYNNEI. The CDR3 nucleotides read TGTGCCAGCAGTTTAGGCCCGTCCGGCACTCAGCCCCAGCATTTT. This gives the protein CASSLGPSGTQPQHF.

The DNA for the CDR3 is TGCAGTGCTAGAAAGGCGACAGATACGCAGTATTTT. This encodes CSARKATDTQYF. The V call is TRBV20-1, the J call TRBJ2-3, with no clear D. The germline gives CDR1 DFQATT, CDR2 SNEGSKA (reference sequence). Trimming took off 2 bases at V and 3 bases at J, with 6 bases between the two ends. CDR3 length: 12 residues.

The V and J genes are TRBV9 and TRBJ1-1; the match to TRBD1 covers 8 bases. CDR3 length: 16 amino acids. The V gene end was trimmed by 3 bases and the J gene end by 0 bases; junction bases not matched to a gene: 7. Per the germline V gene, CDR1 is SGDLS and CDR2 is YYNGEE. The DNA for the CDR3 is TGTGCCAGCAGCGCACTAGGACAGGGAATGAACACTGAAGCTTTCTTT. Its translation: CASSALGQGMNTEAFF.

The V and J genes are TRBV4-1 and TRBJ1-6; a possible D gene is TRBD1 (5 bases). Trimming took off 1 base at V and 11 bases at J, with 15 bases between the two ends. The CDR3 runs 15 residues. CDR1 and CDR2 from the germline V gene are MGHRA and YSYEKL. CDR3: CASSQVWQGGPPLHF. In nucleotides, the CDR3 is TGCGCCAGCAGCCAAGTTTGGCAGGGAGGTCCACCCCTCCACTTT.

Concerning this clonotype: Since a much larger clone is just one base distant, this may be a read error. V usage is TRBV7-9 and J usage is TRBJ1-2, with 8 nucleotides matching TRBD1. The CDR3 consists of 13 residues. Germline assignment: CDR1 SEHNR and CDR2 FQNEAQ (reference sequence). CDR3 DNA sequence: TGTGACAGCAGCGAGGACAGGGTCTATGGCTACACCTTC. It translates to CDSSEDRVYGYTF.

This clonotype was counted at least ten times. The rearrangement links TRBV10-2 to TRBJ1-5; perhaps TRBD1 as D (6 bases). Germline CDR1 is WSHSY and CDR2 is SAAADI. This CDR3 is built from 15 residues. The V gene lost 2 bases and the J gene lost 5 bases, with 13 bases spanning the gap. The CDR3 region is CASSEGGGRDQPQHF. CDR3 DNA sequence: TGCGCCAGCAGTGAGGGGGGGGGCCGGGATCAGCCCCAGCATTTT.

This clonotype was seen ten or more times. This chain connects TRBV7-2 to TRBJ2-5; 10 positions agree with TRBD2. This CDR3 is built from 16 residues. Germline values: CDR1 SGHTA, CDR2 FQGNSA. V was pared by 4 bases and J by 1 base, with 6 bases of the junction left unmatched. In DNA, the CDR3 is TGTGCCAGCAGCTGGGCTAGCGGGGGTCTCCAAGAGACCCAGTACTTC. Amino acid sequence: CASSWASGGLQETQYF.